This T cell receptor (beta chain) is drawn from a study of cytomegalovirus exposure and HLA in healthy donors (dated by TCRdb to between 2016 and 2019). In terms of the full investigation: According to an earlier analysis of 587 of the donors, about 190 million T cells yielded over 90 million unique TCR beta sequences and around 280 Gb of sequence data. The study used immunosequencing to profile the T cell repertoires of approximately 650 subjects and linked those repertoires to cytomegalovirus serostatus. Of the roughly 400 genotyped donors, 65% to 90% fell in the genetic ancestry cluster associated with self-reported Caucasian donors. All discovery cohort repertoires had been generated using a single sequencing platform. A separate validation cohort of 100 to 150 different subjects was used in addition to the approximately 610-subject first cohort. Donor age, sex, ethnicity and CMV serostatus were compiled together with the repertoire data. On average, 235,054 unique TCR beta nucleotide sequences were sequenced per donor among roughly 430 genotyped donors of the cohort, with roughly 20% of those sequences being non-productive. A handful of DR-DQ haplotypes were handled as single units for association and clustering because linkage in the cohort was strong. Typing coverage varied by locus: about 620-640 donors for A, B, C, DRB1 and DQB1; under 550 for DQA1; about 590 for DPA1; around 490 for DPB1. The study combined high-throughput TCR immunosequencing, statistical association of individual TCRs with disease status, and machine learning to predict cytomegalovirus infection status. A later analysis re-examined previously published TCR beta repertoires from more than 550 donors and added high-resolution HLA genotyping to investigate patterns of TCR occurrence. Roughly 300 gigabases of sequencing data and around 85 million unique TCR sequences made up an early release that covered nearly 650 HLA-typed donors. Class I and class II HLA loci were covered by the typing at four-digit resolution. Rather than using new phenotypic data, the later analysis identified candidate immune exposures from TCR beta sequences and from how often those sequences occurred across donors. To decide whether each TCR beta V gene segment behaved as functional or pseudogenic, an earlier analysis of 587 of the donors relied on high-throughput TCR beta sequencing. A later genetic analysis used genome-wide SNP genotypes for about three fifths of the 666 donors, treating that subset as a discovery cohort. The study was designed to test whether signatures of past pathogen exposure could be identified by cataloging public T cell receptors. General findings and caveats noted by the study authors: In a later analysis, TCR association rates were found to vary across HLA loci, with the most associated TCRs seen for DRB1 alleles and the fewest for HLA-C alleles. Correlated functional status among segregating V segments might reflect linkage disequilibrium, but an unknown experimental factor could not be ruled out. For the cohort, immune exposure information was limited to CMV serostatus. A group of highly shared sequence variants was considered likely to be a technical artifact of the sequencing pipeline. Because counts were too low, about 18 rarely observed V segments, including chromosome 9 orphons, were excluded from the earlier analysis of roughly 580 of the donors. The presence/absence analyses assumed that sequencing depth was roughly uniform across donors, and that assumption may not be true. An earlier analysis of approximately 530 of the donors showed that most TCR beta V segments appeared in productive rearrangements either about 87% or about 30% of the time, which broadly matched IMGT annotations. Because some donors lacked HLA typing at each locus, the association tests relied only on the typed subset. While some public TCRs were present in many individuals, most TCR sequences turned up only very rarely across donors. The cohort was sequenced for TCR beta chains only, and without alpha or paired-chain data the features that could be detected were limited. The authors suggested that the approach could potentially be extended to other disease states and immunological phenotypes. When HLA alleles, especially DR and DQ, strongly co-occurred, attributing TCR associations to individual alleles was difficult. A later analysis found that HLA-associated TCR beta chains were more clonally expanded and had lower generation probabilities than equally common non-associated chains. The classifier was reported to diagnose cytomegalovirus status with high specificity and sensitivity in both the original cohort and the validation cohort. V-gene and J-gene trimming of TCR beta chains was associated with a missense DCLRE1C variant in a later genetic analysis, and the association was replicated in an independent cohort. According to a later analysis, parvovirus B19, influenza, CMV and Epstein-Barr virus appeared linked to several top co-occurrence clusters. Most CMV-associated TCR beta chains appeared to be HLA-restricted in a later analysis, and the HLA associations seemed to be driven largely by CMV exposure. At a false discovery rate of 0.05, a later analysis linked around 17,000 TCR beta sequences to specific HLA alleles. A further reported finding was that TCR beta sequences accurately predicted the HLA-A and HLA-B alleles for most subjects in the first cohort. Compared with the roughly 670-donor mean, donors in an Asian-associated ancestry cluster had fewer N-insertions in productive TCRs, according to a later genetic analysis. A total of roughly 160 TCR beta chains were listed by the study as associated with cytomegalovirus. Some IMGT-functional V segments, including TRBV6-2 and TRBV6-3, could not be distinguished by the 87-base-pair reads and were therefore excluded. Three of the identified cytomegalovirus-associated TCR beta chains were confirmed in vitro to be specific for cytomegalovirus antigens.

Its CDR3 holds 13 amino acids, cysteine through phenylalanine. Only the CDR3 DNA stays, 39 bases, in frame from base 1. Looking up the germline V gene yields CDR1 MNHEY and CDR2 SVGAGI. Relative to germline, V is 6 bases shorter and J is 4 bases shorter, with 13 bases between their ends. This clone was seen a single time. Its antigen target is currently unknown. No much larger clonotype is one base removed from it; base qualities were not supplied. The cohort comprised 710 or so healthy bone marrow donors. At the time of sampling, all cohort members were nominally healthy, though unrecorded immune exposures were likely present. The donor was CMV seropositive and was included in the group of 250 to 350 seropositive cohort members. Every donor gave a peripheral blood sample, and the peripheral blood mononuclear cells from that sample were used for TCR beta sequencing. The Qiagen DNeasy Blood Extraction Kit was used to extract genomic DNA from the blood cell samples.

The library was prepared using the immunoSEQ multiplex PCR assay. A mixture of 60 forward primers for TCR Vbeta segments and 13 reverse primers for TCR Jbeta segments was used in the multiplex PCR. The CDR3 region of rearranged TCR beta genes was amplified from genomic DNA by a multiplex PCR assay. The amplified TCR beta libraries were sequenced on the Illumina HiSeq System as 87-base-pair reads. On the authors' methods: In a later analysis, some 80 million unique TCR beta chains were counted across the roughly 610 repertoires, and about 9.9 million of these chains were shared by at least two donors. A nearest-neighbor algorithm error-corrected the raw reads and collapsed the reads into unique sequences, merging closely related sequences to remove PCR and sequencing errors. Alignment of CDR3 sequences to IMGT reference sequences was used to assign V, D and J gene segments. For a sequence to be retained, a match of at least six nucleotides was required to both a V gene segment and a J gene segment. A rearrangement was called productive if the CDR3 had no stop codons and remained in frame with V and J, and every other rearrangement was called non-productive. Following IMGT convention, CDR3 was defined as the stretch from the second conserved V-encoded cysteine up to the conserved J-encoded phenylalanine. In an earlier analysis of just under 600 of the donors, sequences lacking an unambiguous match to a single V gene segment were excluded. In an earlier analysis of several hundred of the donors, V segments were called functional above 56.7% productive rearrangements and were called segregating when the between-donor standard deviation exceeded 5%. A statistical classification framework was built to diagnose cytomegalovirus status from the catalog of TCR beta chain sequences. V and J gene assignment, in a later analysis, came from comparing TCR nucleotide sequences with IMGT/GENE-DB human TR gene sequences. A later analysis assigned CDR3 sequences and most-parsimonious VDJ recombination scenarios with the TCRdist pipeline. In a later analysis, each TCR beta chain was defined by its CDR3 amino acid sequence together with its V-gene family, and reads without a unique V-gene family were excluded. As a way to deal with suspected cross-contamination and a sequencing artifact, a later analysis dropped 450 to 600 nucleotide sequences that were highly shared and had low generation probability. For each public chain, a later analysis derived a clonal expansion index from normalized ranks of inferred template counts within each repertoire. In a later analysis, generation probabilities were computed with a VDJ recombination model fitted to out-of-frame rearrangements, and the resulting probabilities were checked against IGoR. A later analysis scored TCR-TCR, TCR-HLA and TCR-CMV co-occurrence with hypergeometric tests, applying a repertoire-size bias correction to TCR pairs. In a later analysis, false discovery rates were estimated by permuting HLA or CMV assignments 20 times. In a later analysis, co-occurring TCRs were grouped using DBSCAN, with TCRdist sequence similarity added in when clustering inside HLA-allele-positive subsets. Repertoires with fewer than 30,000 or more than 120,000 public chains were left out of co-occurrence clustering, as were about five repertoires with anomalous nucleotide sharing. TCRdb's version of the immuneACCESS table is confined to in-frame rearrangements and falls short of the full clone set. An unresolved V gene accounts for under half of the shortfall where checked; the remainder is of unknown origin. D and trimming were read from the DNA, whereas the V and J calls and clone size are those reported in that table. In this sample the table shows some 180,000 clones, 83% of which occur a single time. Of the sample, more than 1.5% is held by the ten largest clones.

This receptor was obtained from a man aged 35 to 55 in good health and CMV-seropositive. The sample consisted of PBMCs. The chain employs TRBV6-5 and TRBJ2-7; the D gene is perhaps TRBD1, from 6 matching bases. The nucleotides read TGTGCCAGCAGCAAAGGACAGCAGTACGAGCAGTACTTC. Translated, it gives CASSKGQQYEQYF.